This TCR beta chain was sequenced for a study of blood T cell repertoires in COVID-19. V lost 3 bases, J lost 3 bases, and 2 bases stayed unmatched. This CDR3 contains 14 residues. Germline assignment: CDR1 MGHRA and CDR2 YSYEKL. Using immunoSEQ multiplex PCR, the repertoire was profiled, and TCRdb retains in-frame clones only, with some absent. The sample has 150,000 to 200,000 clones; about 88% are singletons. The sequence came from a young woman who had recovered from COVID-19. The chain joins TRBV4-1 to TRBJ2-7; 10 bases align to TRBD1. Input material: PBMCs or T cells enriched from blood (not recorded which). The CDR3 region is CASSQGTGVYEQYF. CDR3 sequence (DNA): TGCGCCAGCAGCCAGGGGACAGGGGTCTACGAGCAGTACTTC.